The 9 T cell receptor beta chains in this list originate from one sample, sequenced in a study of blood T cell repertoires in COVID-19. Here immunoSEQ multiplex PCR was the method, and the copy in TCRdb shows in-frame clones only, minus some. The sample lists approximately 63,000 clones, 79% occurring once. The sequenced sample consisted of peripheral blood. The origin of the receptors is a woman between 70 and 85 years old with acute or convalescent COVID-19.

The rearrangement joins TRBV5-5 to TRBJ2-1; unclear D gene. The CDR3 loop spans 15 amino acids. Germline CDR1 is SGHKS and CDR2 is YYEKEE (reference sequence). V lost 4 bases and J lost 2, with 13 bases in between. The CDR3 spells CASSRGTNAYNEQFF. The CDR3 DNA is TGTGCCAGCAGCCGTGGAACTAACGCCTACAATGAGCAGTTCTTC.

V is TRBV7-9 and J is TRBJ2-3; D not resolved. Per germline, CDR1 SEHNR and CDR2 FQNEAQ (reference sequence). The V gene lost 5 bases and the J gene lost 0 bases, with 3 bases spanning the gap. The CDR3 spans 12 residues. CDR3 in amino acids: CASSLSTDTQYF. The CDR3 nucleotides read TGTGCCAGCAGCCTTAGCACAGATACGCAGTATTTT.

Regarding this clone: An end of the junction differs from the germline gene, which may be a read error. V is TRBV6-2 or TRBV6-3 and J is TRBJ2-1; 10 bases agree with TRBD1. Germline values: CDR1 MNHEY, CDR2 SVGEGT. This CDR3 is built from 13 residues. In DNA, the CDR3 is TGTGCCAGCAGTTACGACAGGGGGCTCGCAGCGATCTTC. Its protein is CASSYDRGLAAIF.

The CDR3 DNA follows: TGTGCCAGCAGCCCCCGGGGAGGCTCTGGAAACACCATATATTTT. This sequence encodes CASSPRGGSGNTIYF. The rearrangement uses TRBV9 and TRBJ1-3, with unresolved D. CDR1 and CDR2 from the germline V gene are SGDLS and YYNGEE. The CDR3 is 15 amino acids. Trimming left V 4 bases short and J 0 bases short, with 11 bases between.

The chain employs TRBV7-9 and TRBJ2-3, with D possibly matching TRBD1 (5 bases). Trimming took off 1 base at V and 7 bases at J, with 15 bases between the two ends. Germline-derived CDR1 and CDR2 are SEHNR and FQNEAQ (reference sequence). CDR3 length equals 15 residues. The CDR3, as DNA: TGTGCCAGCAGCTTAGGGGTAGTGGGGCTGTATACGCAGTATTTT. This gives the protein CASSLGVVGLYTQYF.

The chain employs TRBV3-1 (or the pseudogene TRBV3-2) and TRBJ1-2, with no clear D. The CDR3 consists of 13 residues. Germline lookup yields CDR1 LGHDT and CDR2 YNNKEL (reference sequence). Trimming took 4 bases from V and 8 from J, leaving 14 bases between them. The CDR3 spells CASSPLFTVGYTF. The CDR3 nucleotides read TGTGCCAGCAGCCCCCTCTTTACGGTGGGCTACACCTTC.

The genes are TRBV19 and TRBJ1-1, with a tentative D call TRBD1 (6 bases). The V end lost 10 bases, the J end lost 0 bases, and 21 bases lay between the germline ends. CDR3 length: 16 amino acids. From germline, CDR1 is LNHDA and CDR2 SQIVND (reference sequence). The CDR3 region is CATKLGALPVNTEAFF. CDR3 nucleotides: TGTGCCACCAAGCTGGGGGCTCTCCCTGTGAACACTGAAGCTTTCTTT. The full variable domain, completed using reference TRBV19 and TRBJ1-1, is DGGITQSPKYLFRKEGQNVTLSCEQNLNHDAMYWYRQDPGQGLRLIYYSQIVNDFQKGDIAEGYSVSREKKESFPLTVTSAQKNPTAFYLCATKLGALPVNTEAFFGQGTRLTVV.

Judged by abundance, this clone is medium-sized. V gene TRBV5-5 combines with J gene TRBJ1-1; D uncertain. Germline V lookup: CDR1 SGHKS, CDR2 YYEKEE (reference sequence). Deletions cut 5 bases from V and 1 base from J, with 21 bases between. This CDR3 spans 17 amino acids. CDR3 sequence: CASSSYSPGTGNTEAFF. Written as DNA, the CDR3 is TGTGCCAGCAGTTCCTACTCCCCCGGCACGGGGAACACTGAAGCTTTCTTT.

This chain joins TRBV20-1 and TRBJ2-2, with TRBD2 matching over 11 bases. CDR3 size: 15 residues. Trimming removed 3 bases from V and 2 bases from J; junction bases left unmatched: 2. Germline lookup yields CDR1 DFQATT and CDR2 SNEGSKA (reference sequence). For the CDR3, the DNA is TGCAGTGCTAGTAGCGGGGGGGCTAACACCGGGGAGCTGTTTTTT. Translation gives CSASSGGANTGELFF.